Shown below are 21 T cell receptor beta chains from a single sample sequenced in a study of T cell repertoires in cytomegalovirus infection. Their specific antigens are unknown. TCRdb analysed the reads with MiXCR anew, one entry per CDR3 protein. The table includes about 920,000 distinct CDR3 sequences, 30% to 40% detected once. Sample: cultured CD8+ T cells from PBMCs, taken from culture after CMV antigen stimulation. The receptors originated from a human donor in good health (CMV status not recorded). Some clones in this sample may be carry-over from other donors' samples.

This chain links TRBV12-5 with TRBJ1-5; a possible D gene is TRBD1 (5 bases). Germline-derived CDR1 and CDR2 are LGHNT and FRNRAP. Trimming took 1 base from V and 0 from J, leaving 7 bases between them. This CDR3 region has 15 residues. The CDR3 is CASGLGDSSNQPQHF. CDR3 sequence (DNA): TGTGCTAGTGGTTTGGGAGACAGTAGCAATCAGCCCCAGCATTTT.

This clonotype occurred a few times. V is TRBV7-2 and J is TRBJ2-2; 8 nucleotides match TRBD2. CDR1 and CDR2 from the germline V gene are SGHTA and FQGNSA. V lost 4 bases and J lost 4; bases outside the gene matches: 11. This CDR3 has 17 residues. The CDR3 loop reads CASSSLGAGDLTGELFF. The CDR3 bases are TGTGCCAGCAGCTCCCTGGGAGCGGGGGACCTCACCGGGGAGCTGTTTTTT. The full variable domain, in which reference TRBV7-2 and TRBJ2-2 provide the parts outside the CDR3, is GAGVSQSPSNKVTEKGKDVELRCDPISGHTALYWYRQSLGQGLEFLIYFQGNSAPDKSGLPSDRFSAERTGGSVSTLTIQRTQQEDSAVYLCASSSLGAGDLTGELFFGEGSRLTVL.

There are a few counts of this clonotype. V is TRBV6-5 and J is TRBJ1-5; D call uncertain. The CDR3 loop spans 13 amino acids. Per germline, CDR1 MNHEY and CDR2 SVGAGI. Trimming took 3 bases from V and 6 from J, leaving 9 bases between them. DNA for the CDR3: TGTGCCAGCAGTTATGAGGGCAGTCAGCCCCAGCATTTT. Amino acid sequence: CASSYEGSQPQHF.

This clonotype was recorded many times. The V gene is TRBV20-1, the J gene TRBJ1-2; 10 nucleotides align to TRBD1. Germline V gene data show CDR1 as DFQATT and CDR2 as SNEGSKA (reference sequence). The CDR3 runs 16 residues. V shed 5 bases and J 4 bases; nucleotides not matched to a gene: 13. Here the CDR3 DNA reads TGCAGTGCTCCGGGACAGGGGCGATACCCGGTCTATGGCTACACCTTC. Its translation: CSAPGQGRYPVYGYTF.

The genes are TRBV6-5 and TRBJ1-4; TRBD1 agrees at 7 bases. The V and J ends lost 4 bases and 8 bases, in that order; junction bases with no gene match: 7. CDR1 is MNHEY, CDR2 SVGAGI, per germline. The CDR3 consists of 14 residues. The CDR3 DNA sequence: TGTGCCAGCAGTTCACAGGGGTTGGACGAAAAACTGTTTTTT. Amino acids: CASSSQGLDEKLFF.

This clonotype was detected a few times. The chain joins TRBV11-2 to TRBJ2-7; no clear D. The CDR3 covers 13 residues. CDR1 and CDR2 (germline): SGHAT, FQNNGV. Trimming took 0 bases from V and 3 from J, leaving 6 bases between them. CDR3 sequence (DNA): TGTGCCAGCAGCTTAGACTACGACTACGAGCAGTACTTC. Translation gives CASSLDYDYEQYF.

The CDR3 loop reads CASSPTGGPTRETQYF. In DNA, the CDR3 is TGTGCCAGCAGCCCAACCGGCGGGCCCACTCGGGAGACCCAGTACTTC. The J gene is TRBJ2-5, the V gene TRBV3-1; possibly TRBD2 for D (5 bases). The CDR3 spans 16 residues. The germline gives CDR1 LGHDT, CDR2 YNNKEL (reference sequence). Trimming stripped 4 bases from V and 5 bases from J, with 20 bases between.

This clonotype appeared a few times. The DNA of the CDR3 is TGTGCCATCAGTGAACTCGACAGGAGTAACTATGGCTACACCTTC. This translates into CAISELDRSNYGYTF. The genes are TRBV10-3 and TRBJ1-2, with TRBD1 as a possible D gene (6 bases). The CDR3 is 15 amino acids. V shed 3 bases and J shed 1 base, with 12 bases lying between them. The germline V gene encodes CDR1 ENHRY and CDR2 SYGVKD.

This chain connects TRBV7-8 to TRBJ2-2; D not certain. Germline V gene sequence: CDR1 SGHVS, CDR2 FQNEAQ. CDR3 length: 15 amino acids. V was cut by 3 bases and J by 1 base, with 9 bases left in between. Here the CDR3 DNA reads TGTGCCAGCAGCTTCTCCAGGCGGAACACCGGGGAGCTGTTTTTT. This encodes CASSFSRRNTGELFF.

This clonotype was recorded a few times. V gene TRBV4-3 combines with J gene TRBJ1-1; no definite D call. The length of the CDR3 is 15 residues. Germline CDR1 and CDR2: LGHNA and YSLEER. The ends were cut back, 0 bases at V and 1 base at J, with 9 bases in the middle. The CDR3, as DNA: TGCGCCAGCAGCCAAGATTGGCACGGGAACACTGAAGCTTTCTTT. It yields the protein CASSQDWHGNTEAFF.

The chain joins TRBV7-6 to TRBJ2-2, with D perhaps matching TRBD1 (6 bases). CDR1 SGHVS and CDR2 FNYEAQ come from the germline V gene. V lost 0 bases, J lost 6 bases, and 11 bases lay in between. The CDR3 consists of 15 residues. CDR3 in DNA: TGTGCCAGCAGCTTAGCCGGCAGGGGATCCGGGGAGCTGTTTTTT. As protein: CASSLAGRGSGELFF.

This chain joins TRBV6-8 and TRBJ2-7; D call uncertain. Trimming stripped 0 bases from V and 2 bases from J, with 11 bases between. The CDR3 consists of 15 residues. Germline-derived CDR1 and CDR2 are MNHGY and SAAAGT. CDR3 amino acids: CASSYSKFGPYEQYV. CDR3 in DNA: TGTGCCAGCAGTTACTCGAAATTCGGTCCCTACGAGCAGTACGTC.

Turning to this clonotype: Mismatch with germline at one junction end may stem from a read error. The rearrangement uses TRBV5-4 and TRBJ1-4, with 7 positions matching TRBD1. The germline V gene has CDR1 SGHNT and CDR2 YYREEE (reference sequence). The CDR3 has 16 amino acids. Here the CDR3 reads CVSSGKGQSSNEKLFF. Written as DNA, the CDR3 is TGTGTCAGCAGCGGGAAGGGACAGTCTTCTAATGAAAAACTGTTTTTT.

This sequence joins TRBV24-1 and TRBJ2-6, with 7 nucleotides matching TRBD1. With V trimmed by 10 bases and J by 1 base, 15 bases remained unmatched. CDR3 length: 18 amino acids. Germline V gene data show CDR1 as KGHDR and CDR2 as SFDVKD. The CDR3 loop reads CATTYRAIRGSGANVLTF. The CDR3 DNA sequence: TGTGCCACGACGTACAGGGCAATCAGGGGGTCTGGGGCCAACGTCCTGACTTTC.

The table lists this clonotype with many counts. J is TRBJ2-5 and V is TRBV7-8; 9 bases line up with TRBD1. V shed 4 bases, J shed 10 bases, and the junction held 13 bases outside the gene matches. This CDR3 comprises 15 residues. Germline CDR1 and CDR2: SGHVS and FQNEAQ. DNA of the CDR3: TGTGCCAGCAGCTGGGCGAGTGGGACAGGGAGAGTCCAGTACTTC. Residues: CASSWASGTGRVQYF.

This sequence joins TRBV7-9 and TRBJ2-7; D could derive from TRBD1 or TRBD2 (5 bases each). V lost 5 bases and J 3 bases, leaving 11 bases between the germline ends. The CDR3 extends over 13 amino acids. The germline V gene encodes CDR1 SEHNR and CDR2 FQNEAQ (reference sequence). CDR3 region: CASSGDGYYEQYF. The CDR3, as DNA: TGTGCCAGCAGCGGGGACGGTTACTACGAGCAGTACTTC.

This clonotype has a handful of counts. This chain connects TRBV4-3 to TRBJ2-1; possible D gene TRBD1, 6 bases. Trimming pared 0 bases from V and 2 bases from J, leaving 14 bases between. The germline V gene has CDR1 LGHNA and CDR2 YSLEER. The CDR3 runs to 17 residues. The CDR3 nucleotides are TGCGCCAGCAGCCAAGACGCAACAGGGTACCCCTACAATGAGCAGTTCTTC. Amino acid sequence: CASSQDATGYPYNEQFF.

This clonotype was seen only a few times. The chain has TRBV7-6 and TRBJ1-1; 7 bases are shared with TRBD1. V shed 0 bases, J shed 1 base, and the junction held 5 bases outside the gene matches. CDR3 length: 16 amino acids. Germline CDR1 is SGHVS and CDR2 is FNYEAQ. The CDR3 nucleotides read TGTGCCAGCAGCTTAGCTATGGGACAGCCGAACACTGAAGCTTTCTTT. Translating gives CASSLAMGQPNTEAFF. The full variable domain, its missing parts supplied by reference TRBV7-6 and TRBJ1-1, is GAGVSQSPRYKVTKRGQDVALRCDPISGHVSLYWYRQALGQGPEFLTYFNYEAQQDKSGLPNDRFSAERPEGSISTLTIQRTEQRDSAMYRCASSLAMGQPNTEAFFGQGTRLTVV.

This clonotype was detected many times. The CDR3 nucleotides are TGTGCCAGCAGTTTGGACCAGGGACCCAATCAGCCCCAGCATTTT. This codes for CASSLDQGPNQPQHF. The chain has TRBV12-3 or TRBV12-4 and TRBJ1-5; D perhaps matches TRBD1 (5 bases). V was pared by 3 bases and J by 3 bases, with 12 bases between. The CDR3 has 15 residues.

This clonotype was detected many times. The gene calls are TRBV7-2 and TRBJ2-7; no clear D. V lost 4 bases, J lost 3 bases, and 10 bases lay in between. The CDR3 extends over 13 amino acids. Germline V gives CDR1 SGHTA, CDR2 FQGNSA. CDR3: CASSSDPYYEQYV. CDR3 bases: TGTGCCAGCAGCTCGGACCCATACTACGAGCAGTACGTC.

V usage is TRBV6-1 and J usage is TRBJ2-2, with 8 bases aligning to TRBD2. The CDR3 sequence is 15 residues long. V dropped 7 bases and J dropped 6; count of bases not matched to a gene: 10. CDR1 is MNHNS and CDR2 is SASEGT in the germline V gene. CDR3 nucleotide sequence: TGTGCCAGCACCTACTCAGCGGGGGCGGCCGGGGAGCTGTTTTTT. It translates to CASTYSAGAAGELFF.